This TCR beta chain is drawn from a study of CXCR3-negative and CXCR3-positive naive CD8 T cells. Study outcomes and limitations: The TRB CDR3s that CXCR3-positive naive cells carried were more hydrophobic than those of CXCR3-negative naive cells.

Naive CD8+ T cells showed CD45RO-CCR7+CD27+CD95-. The germline gives CDR1 SEHNR, CDR2 FQNEAQ (reference sequence). This CDR3 comprises 12 residues. Through 5' RACE with UMI labels, the TRB cDNA libraries were prepared. From the 5' RACE reads, TCRdb lists one entry per CDR3 protein and no DNA. In all, the sample yields more than 75,000 distinct CDR3 sequences. Notes on this clonotype: Its antigen is undetermined.

Sequencing was carried out using naive CXCR3+ CD8+ T cells from blood. Noted subset: CD45RO-CCR7+CD27+CD95- naive CD8+ T cells expressing CXCR3 (TNR3+). This receptor was taken from a human donor in good health. Some clones in this sample may be carry-over from other donors' samples. This chain links TRBV7-9 with TRBJ2-7. The CDR3 reads CASSLVANEQYF.